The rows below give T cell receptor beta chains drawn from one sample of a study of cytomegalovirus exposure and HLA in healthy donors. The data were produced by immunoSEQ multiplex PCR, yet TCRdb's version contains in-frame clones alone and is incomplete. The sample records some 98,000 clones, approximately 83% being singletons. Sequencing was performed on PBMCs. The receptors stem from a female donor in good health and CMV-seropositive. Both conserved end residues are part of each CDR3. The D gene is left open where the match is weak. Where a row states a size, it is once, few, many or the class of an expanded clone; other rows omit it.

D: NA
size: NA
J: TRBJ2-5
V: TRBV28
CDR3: CASSGSGETQYF
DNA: TGTGCCAGCAGCGGCTCGGGGGAGACCCAGTACTTC

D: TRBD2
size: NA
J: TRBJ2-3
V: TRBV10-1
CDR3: CASSEGIGTSSPVGNTDTQYF
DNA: TGCGCCAGCAGTGAGGGTATCGGGACTAGCTCCCCAGTTGGAAACACAGATACGCAGTATTTT

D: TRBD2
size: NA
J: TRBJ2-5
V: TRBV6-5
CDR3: CASSYSAGGGKETQYF
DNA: TGTGCCAGCAGTTACTCAGCGGGGGGAGGGAAAGAGACCCAGTACTTC

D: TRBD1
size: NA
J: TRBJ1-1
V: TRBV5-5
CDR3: CASSAPGTGAGAFF
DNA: TGTGCCAGCAGCGCTCCCGGGACAGGAGCCGGGGCTTTCTTT

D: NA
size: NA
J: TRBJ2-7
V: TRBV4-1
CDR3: CASSQEDSFFYEQYF
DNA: TGCGCCAGCAGCCAAGAGGACAGTTTTTTCTACGAGCAGTACTTC

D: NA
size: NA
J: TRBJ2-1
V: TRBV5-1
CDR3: CASSPGGTQQGNEQFF
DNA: TGCGCCAGCAGCCCGGGGGGAACCCAACAGGGAAATGAGCAGTTCTTC

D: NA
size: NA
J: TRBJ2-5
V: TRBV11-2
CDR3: CASSLTRGGRPGAQYF
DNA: TGTGCCAGCAGCCTTACGAGGGGGGGCCGGCCTGGGGCCCAGTACTTC

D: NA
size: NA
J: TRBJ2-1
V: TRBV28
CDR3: CASLASLHNEQFF
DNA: TGTGCCAGCCTAGCGAGTTTACACAATGAGCAGTTCTTC

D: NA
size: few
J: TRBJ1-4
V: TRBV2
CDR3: CASRVGDEKLFF
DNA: TGTGCCAGCAGAGTCGGGGATGAAAAACTGTTTTTT

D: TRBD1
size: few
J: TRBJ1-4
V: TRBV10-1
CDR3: CASSRDRGTNEKLFF
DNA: TGCGCCAGCAGCCGGGACAGGGGAACTAATGAAAAACTGTTTTTT

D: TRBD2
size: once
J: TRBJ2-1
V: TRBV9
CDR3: CASSAQREPTSSYNEQFF
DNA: TGTGCCAGCAGCGCACAGCGGGAGCCCACAAGCTCCTACAATGAGCAGTTCTTC

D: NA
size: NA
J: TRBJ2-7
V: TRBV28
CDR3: CASSPLGRGEQYF
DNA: TGTGCCAGCAGTCCGCTTGGAAGAGGCGAGCAGTACTTC

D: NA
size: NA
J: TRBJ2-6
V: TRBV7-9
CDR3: CASSLAAGGDGANVLTF
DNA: TGTGCCAGCAGCTTAGCGGCCGGGGGAGACGGGGCCAACGTCCTGACTTTC

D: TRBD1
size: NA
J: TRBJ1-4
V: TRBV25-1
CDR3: CASSEYRDRVEKLFF
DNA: TGTGCCAGCAGTGAATATAGGGACAGGGTTGAAAAACTGTTTTTT

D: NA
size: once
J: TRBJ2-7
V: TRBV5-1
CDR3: CASSLASDIYEQYF
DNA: TGCGCCAGCAGCTTGGCCTCGGACATATACGAGCAGTACTTC

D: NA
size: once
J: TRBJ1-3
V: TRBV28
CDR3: CASRNSGSGNTIYF
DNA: TGTGCCAGCAGGAATTCCGGCTCTGGAAACACCATATATTTT

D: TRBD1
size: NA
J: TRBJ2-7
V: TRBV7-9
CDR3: CASSSRDSREQYF
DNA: TGTGCCAGCAGCTCACGGGACAGTCGAGAGCAGTACTTC

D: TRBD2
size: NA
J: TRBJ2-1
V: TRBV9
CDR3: CASSVDLAGGPGEQFF
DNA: TGTGCCAGCAGCGTAGACCTAGCGGGAGGGCCAGGTGAGCAGTTCTTC

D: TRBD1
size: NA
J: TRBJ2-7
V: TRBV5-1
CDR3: CASSLDRGINEQYF
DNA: TGCGCCAGCAGCTTGGACAGGGGGATAAACGAGCAGTACTTC

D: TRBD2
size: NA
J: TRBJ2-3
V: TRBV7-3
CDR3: CASSLIGSGRLTDTQYF
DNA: TGTGCCAGCAGCTTAATAGGTAGCGGGAGACTCACAGATACGCAGTATTTT

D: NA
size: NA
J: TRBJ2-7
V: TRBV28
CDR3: CASRGGSYYEQYF
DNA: TGTGCCAGCCGTGGGGGCTCCTACTACGAGCAGTACTTC

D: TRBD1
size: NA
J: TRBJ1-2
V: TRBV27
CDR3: CASSPEGAQGYTF
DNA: TGTGCCAGCAGCCCTGAGGGGGCACAAGGCTACACCTTC

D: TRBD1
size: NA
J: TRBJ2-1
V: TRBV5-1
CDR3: CASSYDRGGYNEQFF
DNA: TGCGCCAGCAGCTACGACAGGGGAGGCTACAATGAGCAGTTCTTC

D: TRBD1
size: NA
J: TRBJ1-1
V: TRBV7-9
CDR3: CALTGQGAEAFF
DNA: TGTGCCTTAACGGGACAGGGGGCTGAAGCTTTCTTT

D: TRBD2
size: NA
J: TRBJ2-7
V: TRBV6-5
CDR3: CASSYLGLPEDEQYF
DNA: TGTGCCAGCAGTTACCTGGGACTACCTGAAGACGAGCAGTACTTC

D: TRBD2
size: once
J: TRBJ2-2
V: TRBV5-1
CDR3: CASSLQASGNTGELFF
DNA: TGCGCCAGCAGCTTGCAGGCTAGCGGAAACACCGGGGAGCTGTTTTTT

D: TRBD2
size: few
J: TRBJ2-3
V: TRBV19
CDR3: CASRILAEDPPDTQYF
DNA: TGTGCCAGTAGAATACTAGCGGAGGACCCCCCAGATACGCAGTATTTT

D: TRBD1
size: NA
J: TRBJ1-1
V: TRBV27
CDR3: CASSLDRGTYTEAFF
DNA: TGTGCCAGCAGCCTTGACAGGGGGACGTACACTGAAGCTTTCTTT

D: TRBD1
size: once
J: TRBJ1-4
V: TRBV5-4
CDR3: CASSYPGQVSEKLFF
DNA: TGTGCCAGCAGTTACCCGGGACAGGTTTCCGAAAAACTGTTTTTT

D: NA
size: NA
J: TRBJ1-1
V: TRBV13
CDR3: CASSLRGQGSGLTEAFF
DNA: TGTGCCAGCAGCTTAAGGGGACAAGGATCCGGGTTGACTGAAGCTTTCTTT

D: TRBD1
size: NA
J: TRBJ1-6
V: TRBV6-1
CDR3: CASSVRTGTHLYNSPLHF
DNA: TGTGCCAGCAGTGTCAGGACAGGGACACATCTCTATAATTCACCCCTCCACTTT

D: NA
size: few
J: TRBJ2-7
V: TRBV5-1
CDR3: CASSTGTGFEQYF
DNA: TGCGCCAGCAGCACAGGAACAGGGTTCGAGCAGTACTTC

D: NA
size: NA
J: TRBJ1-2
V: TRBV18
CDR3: CASSHDWAGETRYTF
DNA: TGTGCCAGCTCTCACGATTGGGCAGGGGAAACGCGCTACACCTTC

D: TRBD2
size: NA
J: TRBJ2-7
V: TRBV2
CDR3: CASGDKRGGGYEQYF
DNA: TGTGCCAGCGGAGATAAGCGGGGGGGCGGGTACGAGCAGTACTTC

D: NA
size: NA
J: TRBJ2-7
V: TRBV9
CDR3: CASSRGLTDEQYF
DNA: TGTGCCAGCAGCCGGGGACTCACGGACGAGCAGTACTTC

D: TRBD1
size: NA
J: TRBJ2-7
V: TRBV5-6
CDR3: CASSGSGTGAYEQYF
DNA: TGTGCCAGCAGCGGATCCGGGACAGGAGCCTACGAGCAGTACTTC

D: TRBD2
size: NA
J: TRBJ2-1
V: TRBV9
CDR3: CASSLGLAGAGEQFF
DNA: TGTGCCAGCAGCTTGGGACTAGCGGGAGCTGGTGAGCAGTTCTTC

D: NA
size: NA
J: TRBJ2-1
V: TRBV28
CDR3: CASNLGAGSYNEQFF
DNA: TGTGCCAGCAATCTAGGGGCCGGCTCCTACAATGAGCAGTTCTTC

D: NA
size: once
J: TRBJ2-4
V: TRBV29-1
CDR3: CSVEARGLDIQYF
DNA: TGCAGCGTTGAGGCCAGGGGATTAGACATTCAGTACTTC

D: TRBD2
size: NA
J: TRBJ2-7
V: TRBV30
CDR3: CAWTTGLAHYEQYF
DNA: TGTGCCTGGACGACGGGACTAGCGCACTACGAGCAGTACTTC

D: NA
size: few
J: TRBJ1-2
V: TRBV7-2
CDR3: CASSLDGGLACGYTF
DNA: TGTGCCAGCAGCTTAGACGGGGGGTTGGCATGTGGCTACACCTTC

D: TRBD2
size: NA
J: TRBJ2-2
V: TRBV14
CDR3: CASSLLGTSGGAGTGELFF
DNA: TGTGCCAGCAGCCTGCTCGGGACCAGCGGGGGGGCCGGCACCGGGGAGCTGTTTTTT

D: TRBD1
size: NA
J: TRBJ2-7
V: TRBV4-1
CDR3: CASSSDRAGEQYF
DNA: TGCGCCAGCAGTTCGGACAGGGCGGGGGAGCAGTACTTC